The rows below give T cell receptor beta chains drawn from one sample of a study of molecular identifiers for immune sequencing clone quantification. TCRdb itself ran the PCR reads through MiXCR, one entry per CDR3 protein. Of 68,000 or so distinct CDR3 sequences in the sample, 17% were seen once. The sequenced material came from naive CD8+ T cells from blood, with Jurkat cell RNA spiked in. Every receptor here comes from a human donor in good health. Some libraries in this study had Jurkat cell RNA spiked in. The CDR3 runs from the conserved cysteine through the conserved F or W. Fields, in order: V gene, J gene, CDR3 length, clone size, D gene, CDR3 DNA, CDR3 protein. A D gene is named only where the DNA matches it firmly. Not every row has a clone size; where given, it reads once, few, many or a size class.

TRBV4-3,TRBJ2-7,16,many,.,TGCGCCAGCAGCCAAGATATGGCAGGACCCCCCTACGAGCAGTACTTC,CASSQDMAGPPYEQYF
TRBV11-2,TRBJ2-2,16,.,TRBD2,TGTGCCGGCAGCTACGGACTAGCGGGTGACACCGGGGAGCTGTTTTTT,CAGSYGLAGDTGELFF
TRBV7-3,TRBJ2-1,14,many,TRBD2,TGTGCCAGCAGCTTGGCGGGAGGACTCAATGAGCAGTTCTTC,CASSLAGGLNEQFF
TRBV6-5,TRBJ1-1,17,few,.,TGTGCCAGCTCTAATCCCGACTCAGGGATCGGTTGGGGGAAAGCTTTCTTT,CASSNPDSGIGWGKAFF
TRBV5-6,TRBJ1-1,12,.,.,TGTGCCAGCAGCTTGTCTAGCACTGAAGCTTTCTTT,CASSLSSTEAFF
TRBV7-8,TRBJ1-4,16,many,.,TGTGCCAGCAGCTTAGCGGAGTCAGGACTTAATGAAAAACTGTTTTTT,CASSLAESGLNEKLFF
TRBV12-3/TRBV12-4,TRBJ2-1,15,.,.,TGTGCCAGCAAGCCGGCCCCCACAAATCACAATGGGCAGTTCTTC,CASKPAPTNHNGQFF
TRBV29-1,TRBJ2-4,16,many,.,TGCAGCGTCGGCGGTGGAGACGTCCCAATCGGAAACATTCAGTACTTC,CSVGGGDVPIGNIQYF
TRBV27,TRBJ1-1,14,many,.,TGTGCCAGCACCCAGCCGGGACTTGGGGCTGAAGCTTTCTTT,CASTQPGLGAEAFF
TRBV5-4,TRBJ2-7,17,.,TRBD1,TGTGCCAGCAGCTTGGCCGTCGGGGACAGCTACCTCTACGAGCAGTACTTC,CASSLAVGDSYLYEQYF